This T cell receptor beta chain was observed in a study of CD8 T cells in Susac syndrome. V lost 1 base and J 3 bases, leaving 12 bases between the germline ends. CDR3 length equals 15 residues. Germline CDR1 KGHSH, CDR2 LQKENI. A quantity of about 0.5 to 1 ug RNA underwent reverse transcription using random hexamers. TCRdb passed the immunoSEQ multiplex PCR reads through MiXCR, listing each CDR3 protein once. The sample has just under 150,000 distinct CDR3 sequences; around 94% are singletons. The rearrangement links TRBV18 to TRBJ1-2; D is unclear. This receptor was taken from a human donor in good health. Sample: CD4+ T cells from PBMCs. The CDR3 sequence: CASSPRAVWDYGYTF. The CDR3 nucleotides are TGTGCCAGCTCACCACGGGCAGTCTGGGACTATGGCTACACCTTC.